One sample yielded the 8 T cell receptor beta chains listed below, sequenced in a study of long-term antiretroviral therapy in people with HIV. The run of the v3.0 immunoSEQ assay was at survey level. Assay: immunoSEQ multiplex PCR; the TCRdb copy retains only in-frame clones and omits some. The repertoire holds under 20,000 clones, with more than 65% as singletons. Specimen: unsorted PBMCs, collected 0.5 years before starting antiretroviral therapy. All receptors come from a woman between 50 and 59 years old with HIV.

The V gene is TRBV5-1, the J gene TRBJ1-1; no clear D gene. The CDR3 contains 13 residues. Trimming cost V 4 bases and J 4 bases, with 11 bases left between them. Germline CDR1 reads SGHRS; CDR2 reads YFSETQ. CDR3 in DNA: TGCGCCAGCAGCCTCGGACGGGGCACTGAAGCTTTCTTT. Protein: CASSLGRGTEAFF.

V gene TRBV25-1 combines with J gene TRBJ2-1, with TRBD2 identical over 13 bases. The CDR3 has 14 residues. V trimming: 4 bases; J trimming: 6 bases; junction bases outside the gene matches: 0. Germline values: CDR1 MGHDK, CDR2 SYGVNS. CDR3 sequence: CASSGLAGGNEQFF. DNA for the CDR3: TGTGCCAGCAGTGGACTAGCGGGGGGCAATGAGCAGTTCTTC.

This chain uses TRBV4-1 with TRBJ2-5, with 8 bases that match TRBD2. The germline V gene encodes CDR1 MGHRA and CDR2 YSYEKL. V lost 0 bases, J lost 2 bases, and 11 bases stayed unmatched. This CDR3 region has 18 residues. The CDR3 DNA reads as TGCGCCAGCAGCCAAGAGTCCACGGAGCGGGGGAGACAAGAGACCCAGTACTTC. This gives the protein CASSQESTERGRQETQYF.

The CDR3 DNA sequence: TGTGCCAGCAGTACGGGCGGGGGGGCTATCAACGAGCAGTACTTC. Translation: CASSTGGGAINEQYF. The chain carries TRBV6-6 and TRBJ2-7; 9 positions agree with TRBD2. The germline CDR1 and CDR2 sequences are MNHNY and SVGAGI (reference sequence). The CDR3 consists of 15 residues. J lost 5 bases, V lost 5 bases, and 10 bases had no gene match.

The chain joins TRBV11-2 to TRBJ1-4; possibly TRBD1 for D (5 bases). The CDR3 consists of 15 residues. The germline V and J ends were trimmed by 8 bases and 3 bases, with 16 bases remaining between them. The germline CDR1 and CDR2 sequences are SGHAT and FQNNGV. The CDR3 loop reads CASSPGVAANEKLFF. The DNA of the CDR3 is TGTGCCAGCTCCCCGGGGGTGGCGGCTAATGAAAAACTGTTTTTT.

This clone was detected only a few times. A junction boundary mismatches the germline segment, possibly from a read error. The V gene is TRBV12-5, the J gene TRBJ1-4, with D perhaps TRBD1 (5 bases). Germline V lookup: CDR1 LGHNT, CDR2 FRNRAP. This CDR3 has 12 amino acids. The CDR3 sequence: CASANPRDFPKF. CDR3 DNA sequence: TGTGCTAGTGCGAACCCCCGGGACTTTCCGAAATTT.

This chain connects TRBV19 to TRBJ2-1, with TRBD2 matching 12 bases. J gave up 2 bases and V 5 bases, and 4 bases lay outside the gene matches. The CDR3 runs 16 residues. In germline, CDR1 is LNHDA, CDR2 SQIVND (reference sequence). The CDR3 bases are TGTGCCAGTAGTGCCCGACTAGCGGGGGCCTACAATGAGCAGTTCTTC. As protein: CASSARLAGAYNEQFF.

Written as DNA, the CDR3 is TGTGCCTCGGATGACAGGGGTTTAGAGGTCCAGCATTTT. Its protein product is CASDDRGLEVQHF. The V call is TRBV6-6, the J call TRBJ1-5, with 8 bases that match TRBD1. CDR1 and CDR2 (germline): MNHNY, SVGAGI (reference sequence). The CDR3 has 13 residues. V trimming: 11 bases; J trimming: 12 bases; junction bases outside the gene matches: 15.